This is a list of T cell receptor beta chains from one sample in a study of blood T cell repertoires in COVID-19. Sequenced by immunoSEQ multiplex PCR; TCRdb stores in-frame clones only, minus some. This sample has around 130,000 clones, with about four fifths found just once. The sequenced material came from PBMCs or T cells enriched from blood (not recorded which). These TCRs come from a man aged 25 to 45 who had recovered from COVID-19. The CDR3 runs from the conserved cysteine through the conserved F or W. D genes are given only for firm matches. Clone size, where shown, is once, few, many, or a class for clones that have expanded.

CDR3: CASSPTYNEQFF
DNA: TGTGCCAGCAGTCCGACTTACAATGAGCAGTTCTTC
size: once
V: TRBV27
D: NA
J: TRBJ2-1

CDR3: CASSLTRGGDEQFF
DNA: TGTGCCAGCAGCCTGACTAGAGGGGGGGATGAGCAGTTCTTC
size: NA
V: TRBV7-3
D: NA
J: TRBJ2-1

CDR3: CASSLLAGAYEQYF
DNA: TGTGCCAGCAGCTTATTGGCGGGAGCCTACGAGCAGTACTTC
size: NA
V: TRBV7-9
D: TRBD2
J: TRBJ2-7

CDR3: CASSQEGVGSGANVLTF
DNA: TGCGCCAGCAGCCAAGAAGGGGTTGGGTCTGGGGCCAACGTCCTGACTTTC
size: NA
V: TRBV4-1
D: NA
J: TRBJ2-6

CDR3: CASSQVAGGVNNEQFF
DNA: TGTGCCAGCAGCCAGGTAGCGGGAGGGGTAAACAATGAGCAGTTCTTC
size: NA
V: TRBV14
D: TRBD2
J: TRBJ2-1

CDR3: CASSQEKGANGYTF
DNA: TGTGCCAGCAGCCAAGAAAAAGGGGCCAATGGCTACACCTTC
size: NA
V: TRBV4-2
D: NA
J: TRBJ1-2

CDR3: CASSLRGKWGTTNEKLFF
DNA: TGTGCCAGCAGTTTAAGGGGGAAGTGGGGGACAACTAATGAAAAACTGTTTTTT
size: NA
V: TRBV27
D: NA
J: TRBJ1-4

CDR3: CASSDRDNTGELFF
DNA: TGTGCCAGCAGCGACAGGGATAACACCGGGGAGCTGTTTTTT
size: NA
V: TRBV27
D: TRBD1
J: TRBJ2-2

CDR3: CASSPERAQETQYF
DNA: TGTGCCAGCTCACCCGAGAGGGCCCAAGAGACCCAGTACTTC
size: NA
V: TRBV18
D: NA
J: TRBJ2-5

CDR3: CASSESNQPQHF
DNA: TGTGCCAGCAGTGAATCGAATCAGCCCCAGCATTTT
size: NA
V: TRBV25-1
D: NA
J: TRBJ1-5

CDR3: CASGWESYNEQFF
DNA: TGCGCCAGCGGGTGGGAGTCATACAATGAGCAGTTCTTC
size: NA
V: TRBV10-2
D: NA
J: TRBJ2-1

CDR3: CAWSGDPSGRAGVTDTQYF
DNA: TGTGCCTGGAGTGGGGATCCTAGCGGGAGGGCTGGGGTCACAGATACGCAGTATTTT
size: NA
V: TRBV30
D: TRBD2
J: TRBJ2-3

CDR3: CASSPMTSGGGETQYF
DNA: TGTGCCAGCAGCCCGATGACTAGCGGGGGGGGAGAGACCCAGTACTTC
size: NA
V: TRBV3-1/TRBV3-2
D: TRBD2
J: TRBJ2-5

CDR3: CASSQGHYSNQPQHF
DNA: TGTGCCAGCAGCCAAGGACATTATAGCAATCAGCCCCAGCATTTT
size: many
V: TRBV3-1/TRBV3-2
D: NA
J: TRBJ1-5

CDR3: CASSLSYVSRYNEQFF
DNA: TGTGCCAGCAGCCTATCCTACGTTAGCCGCTACAATGAGCAGTTCTTC
size: NA
V: TRBV11-3
D: NA
J: TRBJ2-1

CDR3: CASSVGSGAGGETQYF
DNA: TGTGCCAGCAGCGTTGGTAGCGGGGCGGGTGGAGAGACCCAGTACTTC
size: NA
V: TRBV9
D: TRBD2
J: TRBJ2-5

CDR3: CASSLRTGQETQYF
DNA: TGCGCCAGCAGCTTGCGGACAGGCCAGGAGACCCAGTACTTC
size: NA
V: TRBV5-1
D: TRBD1
J: TRBJ2-5

CDR3: CASSPGQGNIQYF
DNA: TGTGCCAGCAGTCCGGGACAGGGGAACATTCAGTACTTC
size: few
V: TRBV12-3/TRBV12-4
D: TRBD1
J: TRBJ2-4

CDR3: CATSRDESQPPYEQYF
DNA: TGTGCCACCAGCAGAGATGAGTCACAGCCCCCCTACGAGCAGTACTTC
size: NA
V: TRBV15
D: NA
J: TRBJ2-7

CDR3: CASSHFRDRWVGDTF
DNA: TGTGCCAGCAGCCATTTCCGGGACAGGTGGGTGGGGGACACCTTC
size: NA
V: TRBV7-9
D: TRBD1
J: TRBJ1-2

CDR3: CASTSTGSQETQYF
DNA: TGCGCCAGCACGTCGACAGGTTCCCAAGAGACCCAGTACTTC
size: NA
V: TRBV5-1
D: NA
J: TRBJ2-5

CDR3: CASSGELGGIYGYTF
DNA: TGTGCCAGCAGTGGGGAGTTGGGGGGAATCTATGGCTACACCTTC
size: once
V: TRBV2
D: NA
J: TRBJ1-2

CDR3: CAAGQGLDEQYF
DNA: TGTGCTGCGGGACAGGGGTTAGACGAGCAGTACTTC
size: NA
V: TRBV19
D: TRBD1
J: TRBJ2-7

CDR3: CASSAGGRGFDNEQFF
DNA: TGTGCCAGCAGTGCAGGGGGCAGGGGGTTTGACAATGAGCAGTTCTTC
size: NA
V: TRBV6-1
D: TRBD1
J: TRBJ2-1

CDR3: CASSQVNQQETQYF
DNA: TGCGCCAGCAGCCAAGTTAACCAGCAAGAGACCCAGTACTTC
size: NA
V: TRBV4-1
D: NA
J: TRBJ2-5

CDR3: CAWRIAGGSDTQYF
DNA: TGTGCCTGGAGAATAGCGGGAGGTTCAGATACGCAGTATTTT
size: NA
V: TRBV30
D: TRBD2
J: TRBJ2-3

CDR3: CASSYRGSSPLHF
DNA: TGTGCCAGCAGCTACAGGGGGAGTTCACCCCTCCACTTT
size: NA
V: TRBV11-2
D: TRBD1
J: TRBJ1-6

CDR3: CASSLTAGPEAFF
DNA: TGTGCCAGCAGCTTAACAGCGGGCCCTGAAGCTTTCTTT
size: NA
V: TRBV7-3
D: NA
J: TRBJ1-1

CDR3: CASAARGETQYF
DNA: TGCGCCAGCGCCGCGCGGGGTGAGACCCAGTACTTC
size: NA
V: TRBV4-1
D: NA
J: TRBJ2-5

CDR3: CASSQDPPAGGPGDTQYF
DNA: TGCGCCAGCAGCCAAGATCCCCCAGCGGGAGGGCCTGGGGATACGCAGTATTTT
size: NA
V: TRBV4-1
D: TRBD2
J: TRBJ2-3

CDR3: CASMGLAGVYEQYF
DNA: TGTGCCAGCATGGGACTAGCGGGAGTATACGAGCAGTACTTC
size: NA
V: TRBV2
D: TRBD2
J: TRBJ2-7

CDR3: CASSFHGKDGELFF
DNA: TGTGCCAGCAGCTTTCACGGGAAGGACGGGGAGCTGTTTTTT
size: NA
V: TRBV7-9
D: NA
J: TRBJ2-2

CDR3: CASTLGVTNTGELFF
DNA: TGTGCCAGTACCCTAGGCGTAACGAACACCGGGGAGCTGTTTTTT
size: NA
V: TRBV19
D: NA
J: TRBJ2-2

CDR3: CASSDSLVPGELFF
DNA: TGTGCCAGCAGTGATTCCTTAGTCCCCGGGGAGCTGTTTTTT
size: NA
V: TRBV2
D: NA
J: TRBJ2-2

CDR3: CASSYSRTSGGGEQFF
DNA: TGTGCCAGCAGTTACTCCCGGACTAGCGGAGGGGGTGAGCAGTTCTTC
size: NA
V: TRBV6-5
D: TRBD2
J: TRBJ2-1

CDR3: CASTQDGNSYNEQFF
DNA: TGCGCCAGCACCCAAGACGGGAACTCCTACAATGAGCAGTTCTTC
size: NA
V: TRBV4-1
D: NA
J: TRBJ2-1

CDR3: CANSIRASNGYTF
DNA: TGTGCCAACTCCATCAGGGCTTCCAATGGCTACACCTTC
size: NA
V: TRBV6-6
D: NA
J: TRBJ1-2

CDR3: CASSGLAGYYNEQFF
DNA: TGTGCCAGTAGTGGACTAGCGGGGTACTACAATGAGCAGTTCTTC
size: NA
V: TRBV19
D: TRBD2
J: TRBJ2-1

CDR3: CASSPIQRDTGNPYEQYF
DNA: TGTGCCAGCAGCCCGATCCAGAGGGACACCGGGAACCCCTACGAGCAGTACTTC
size: NA
V: TRBV11-2
D: NA
J: TRBJ2-7

CDR3: CASSPLWDSTDTQYF
DNA: TGTGCCAGCAGCCCTCTATGGGACTCCACAGATACGCAGTATTTT
size: NA
V: TRBV7-9
D: NA
J: TRBJ2-3

CDR3: CASRWGQGAASDTEAFF
DNA: TGTGCCAGCAGGTGGGGACAGGGGGCGGCAAGCGACACTGAAGCTTTCTTT
size: NA
V: TRBV5-4
D: TRBD1
J: TRBJ1-1

CDR3: CASSSDRGSETQYF
DNA: TGTGCCAGCAGCTCGGACAGGGGATCAGAGACCCAGTACTTC
size: NA
V: TRBV7-9
D: TRBD1
J: TRBJ2-5

CDR3: CASSLGTGATNEQFF
DNA: TGCGCCAGCAGCTTGGGGACGGGAGCAACCAATGAGCAGTTCTTC
size: NA
V: TRBV5-1
D: NA
J: TRBJ2-1

CDR3: CASSISRSRTDTQYF
DNA: TGTGCCAGTAGTATATCCCGCAGTCGCACAGATACGCAGTATTTT
size: NA
V: TRBV19
D: NA
J: TRBJ2-3

CDR3: CASSNGQGMVETQYF
DNA: TGTGCCAGTAGTAACGGACAGGGCATGGTAGAGACCCAGTACTTC
size: NA
V: TRBV19
D: TRBD1
J: TRBJ2-5

CDR3: CASSDGGSTDTQYF
DNA: TGCGCCAGCAGTGATGGGGGGAGCACAGATACGCAGTATTTT
size: NA
V: TRBV10-1
D: NA
J: TRBJ2-3

CDR3: CAWTQEGEQFF
DNA: TGTGCCTGGACTCAAGAGGGCGAGCAGTTCTTC
size: NA
V: TRBV30
D: NA
J: TRBJ2-1

CDR3: CASSGTQGFSGNTIYF
DNA: TGCGCCAGCAGCGGCACACAGGGTTTCTCTGGAAACACCATATATTTT
size: NA
V: TRBV5-1
D: NA
J: TRBJ1-3

CDR3: CASSPTQGQGYGYTF
DNA: TGTGCCAGCAGCCCAACCCAGGGACAGGGCTATGGCTACACCTTC
size: NA
V: TRBV5-5
D: TRBD1
J: TRBJ1-2

CDR3: CASSPKQGSGSGANVLTF
DNA: TGTGCCAGCTCACCAAAGCAGGGGAGTGGTTCTGGGGCCAACGTCCTGACTTTC
size: NA
V: TRBV18
D: NA
J: TRBJ2-6

CDR3: CASSLTTGPRRNTIYF
DNA: TGTGCCAGCAGCTTAACCACAGGGCCTCGGCGAAACACCATATATTTT
size: few
V: TRBV7-9
D: NA
J: TRBJ1-3

CDR3: CAISEQKNSNQPQHF
DNA: TGTGCCATCAGTGAACAGAAGAATAGCAATCAGCCCCAGCATTTT
size: NA
V: TRBV10-3
D: NA
J: TRBJ1-5

CDR3: CASSDSGVGYTF
DNA: TGTGCCAGCAGTGACTCCGGTGTTGGCTACACCTTC
size: NA
V: TRBV6-4
D: NA
J: TRBJ1-2

CDR3: CASSTDISYEQYF
DNA: TGTGCCAGTAGTACAGACATCTCCTACGAGCAGTACTTC
size: NA
V: TRBV19
D: NA
J: TRBJ2-7

CDR3: CASSIQIASSHEQYF
DNA: TGTGCCAGTAGTATTCAGATCGCGAGTAGCCACGAGCAGTACTTC
size: NA
V: TRBV19
D: NA
J: TRBJ2-7

CDR3: CASRTTSGTYNEQFF
DNA: TGTGCCAGCAGGACAACTAGCGGAACTTACAATGAGCAGTTCTTC
size: NA
V: TRBV2
D: TRBD2
J: TRBJ2-1

CDR3: CASSQGTGNMNTEAFF
DNA: TGTGCCAGCAGCCAAGGGACAGGGAACATGAACACTGAAGCTTTCTTT
size: NA
V: TRBV3-1/TRBV3-2
D: TRBD1
J: TRBJ1-1

CDR3: CATSRDSGGITDTQYF
DNA: TGTGCCACCAGCAGAGATTCGGGAGGTATCACAGATACGCAGTATTTT
size: NA
V: TRBV15
D: TRBD2
J: TRBJ2-3

CDR3: CASSPSDSRNQPQHF
DNA: TGTGCCAGCTCACCTTCGGACAGCCGCAATCAGCCCCAGCATTTT
size: NA
V: TRBV18
D: NA
J: TRBJ1-5